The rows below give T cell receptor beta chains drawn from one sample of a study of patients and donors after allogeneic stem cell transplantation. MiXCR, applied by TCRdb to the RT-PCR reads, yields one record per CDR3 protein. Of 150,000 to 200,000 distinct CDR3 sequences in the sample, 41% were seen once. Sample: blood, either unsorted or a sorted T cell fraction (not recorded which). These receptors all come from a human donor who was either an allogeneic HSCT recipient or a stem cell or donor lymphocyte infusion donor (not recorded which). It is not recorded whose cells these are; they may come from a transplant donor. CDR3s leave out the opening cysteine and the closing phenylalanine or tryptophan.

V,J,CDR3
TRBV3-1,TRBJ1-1,ASSQDLANTEAF
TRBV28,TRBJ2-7,ASSLNEQY
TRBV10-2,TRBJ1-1,ASSEAQGRNTEAF
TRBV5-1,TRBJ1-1,ASSLAVMRTEAF
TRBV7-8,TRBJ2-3,ASSLHPLFTDTQY
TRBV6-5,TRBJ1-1,ATFLRGGDTEAF
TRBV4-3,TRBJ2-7,ASSQDQREGYEQY
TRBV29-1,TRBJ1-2,SVPDGYGYT
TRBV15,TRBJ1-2,ATSRALDLGGYT
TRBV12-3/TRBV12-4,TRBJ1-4,ASSLRAEEKLF
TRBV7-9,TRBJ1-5,ASSLQGGLNQPQH
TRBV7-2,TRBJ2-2,ASSLGQGPGELF
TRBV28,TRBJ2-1,ASRFTLRDQNEQF
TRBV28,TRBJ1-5,ASSPHMGSSGSNQPQH
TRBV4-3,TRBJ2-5,ASSQARSGRTTQY
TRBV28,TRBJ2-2,ATIPGLAIPGELF
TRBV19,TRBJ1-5,ASSFAGEQPQH
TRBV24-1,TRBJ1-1,ATHTVRGPAF
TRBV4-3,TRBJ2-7,ASIQEGRGRYEQY
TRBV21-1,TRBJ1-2,ARKGYGYT
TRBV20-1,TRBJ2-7,SARRGEVEQY
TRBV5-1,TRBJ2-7,ASSLVPGTGGINTYEQY
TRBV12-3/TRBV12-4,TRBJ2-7,ASSRMDEQY
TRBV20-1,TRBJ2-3,SARERWRGLAGFDTQY
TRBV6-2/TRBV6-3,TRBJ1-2,ASSTDLYGYT
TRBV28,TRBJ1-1,ASSRPDREKTEAF
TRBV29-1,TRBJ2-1,SVKGLAGGGEQF
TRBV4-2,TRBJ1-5,ASSQEGAQGYQPQH
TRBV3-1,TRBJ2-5,ASSQERLAGAETQY
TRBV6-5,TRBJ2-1,ASSSIAGSSYNEQF
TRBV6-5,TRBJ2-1,ASSITPNEQF
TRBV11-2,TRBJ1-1,ASSSRTGSTYPEAF
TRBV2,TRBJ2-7,ASSQTGPSYEQY
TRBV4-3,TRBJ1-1,ASSQYGAGTAEAF
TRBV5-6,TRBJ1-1,ASSLLWPLNTEAF
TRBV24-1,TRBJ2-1,ATNTGYNEQF
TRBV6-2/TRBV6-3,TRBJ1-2,ASSSVDAGGYT
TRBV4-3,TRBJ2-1,ASSQDREGYYNEQF
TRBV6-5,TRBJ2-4,ASSYDRAKNIQY
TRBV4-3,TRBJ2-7,ASSQDPLAALYEQY
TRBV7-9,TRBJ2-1,ASRGTTYNEQF
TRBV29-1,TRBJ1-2,SVDGGDGYT
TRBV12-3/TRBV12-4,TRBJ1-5,ASSRTGLNQPQH
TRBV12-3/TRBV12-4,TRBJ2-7,ASKGQGNEQY
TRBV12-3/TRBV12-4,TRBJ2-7,ASSLVGGYEQY
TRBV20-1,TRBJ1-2,SARDHGGQDYGYT
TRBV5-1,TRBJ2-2,ASSFGLAGGLDTGELF
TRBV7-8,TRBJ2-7,ASSLAPGLAGAGSYEQY
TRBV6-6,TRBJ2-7,ASSYLSQTGTYEQY
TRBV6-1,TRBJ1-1,ASSEVGDRAGRNTEAF
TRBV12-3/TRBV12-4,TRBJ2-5,ASSYAGAETQY
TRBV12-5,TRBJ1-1,ASGLDVGGDTEAF